This TCR beta chain is from a study of T cell responses to AZD1222 COVID-19 vaccine. Study-level findings and limits: Per reports, nearly half of all spike-specific TCRs target regions that are unmutated in variants. When two AZD1222 doses had been given, Spike-specific TCR breadth and depth rose.

V lost 4 bases and J 1 base, leaving 14 bases between the germline ends. Germline CDR1 is LGHDT and CDR2 is YNNKEL (reference sequence). The CDR3 sequence is 16 residues long. A note on this clone: Its antigen is currently unknown.

Some clones are missing from TCRdb's copy, which holds only in-frame ones; the method was immunoSEQ multiplex PCR. The sample gives fewer than 50,000 clones, roughly 88% of which show up once; about 36% is in the top ten. The sequenced sample was peripheral blood, obtained 28 days after the second AZD1222 dose. This clonotype was obtained from an adult who received the AZD1222 COVID-19 vaccine. V and J are TRBV3-1 (or the pseudogene TRBV3-2) and TRBJ1-5, with TRBD1 as a possible D gene (5 bases). CDR3 sequence: CASSPNSGRSNQPQHF. The CDR3 nucleotides are TGTGCCAGCAGCCCCAACTCGGGACGGAGCAATCAGCCCCAGCATTTT.